The T cell receptor (beta chain) under discussion was sequenced for a study of shared clonotypes between healthy human individuals. Whole-study findings and limits: The authors expected sequencing depth to affect clonotype sharing among donors.

In the case of this clone: The antigen remains undetermined.

The CDR3 is 19 residues long. V lost 1 base to trimming and J lost 3 bases; unmatched junction nucleotides: 14. Germline CDR1 and CDR2: SGHRS and YFSETQ. Assay used: immunoSEQ multiplex PCR; TCRdb lists only in-frame clones, some missing. The repertoire holds millions of clones, with 90% to 95% as singletons. The V and J genes are TRBV5-1 and TRBJ2-4; the match to TRBD1 covers 9 bases. This TCR was recovered from a man between 18 and 29 years old in good health. The sample consisted of naive CD4+ T cells sorted from blood. The subset denotes: CD45RA+ positively selected. The CDR3 region is CASSLSGTGSLGGKNIQYF. The CDR3 region has the DNA TGCGCCAGCAGCTTGTCCGGGACAGGGAGCCTTGGTGGCAAAAACATTCAGTACTTC. The full variable domain, rest sourced from reference TRBV5-1 and TRBJ2-4, is KAGVTQTPRYLIKTRGQQVTLSCSPISGHRSVSWYQQTPGQGLQFLFEYFSETQRNKGNFPGRFSGRQFSNSRSEMNVSTLELGDSALYLCASSLSGTGSLGGKNIQYFGAGTRLSVL.